This TCR beta chain was captured in a study of blood T cell repertoires in COVID-19. The table came from immunoSEQ multiplex PCR; TCRdb's copy has only in-frame clones and leaves some out. The table records roughly 70,000 clones, 78% of them present only once. The clonotype comes from a human donor in a cohort sampled during active COVID-19. The material sequenced was peripheral blood.

The CDR3 reads CASSGTAPQETQYF. CDR3 DNA: TGTGCCAGCAGCGGGACAGCGCCCCAAGAGACCCAGTACTTC. The chain uses TRBV9 and TRBJ2-5; D is perhaps TRBD1 (6 bases). CDR3 length equals 14 residues. Trimming removed 3 bases from V and 1 base from J, with 10 bases in between. Germline V gives CDR1 SGDLS, CDR2 YYNGEE.